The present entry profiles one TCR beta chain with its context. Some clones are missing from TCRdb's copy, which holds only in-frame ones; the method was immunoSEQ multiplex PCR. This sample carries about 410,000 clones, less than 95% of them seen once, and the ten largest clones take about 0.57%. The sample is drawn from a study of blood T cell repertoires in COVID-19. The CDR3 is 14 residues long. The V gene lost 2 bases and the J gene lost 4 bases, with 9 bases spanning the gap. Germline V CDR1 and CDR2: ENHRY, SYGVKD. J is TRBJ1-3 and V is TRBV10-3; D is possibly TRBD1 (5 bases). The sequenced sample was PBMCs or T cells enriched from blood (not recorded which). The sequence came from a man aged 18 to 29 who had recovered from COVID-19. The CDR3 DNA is TGTGCCATCAGTGAGGGTGACAGAGGAAACACCATATATTTT. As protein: CAISEGDRGNTIYF.